This T cell receptor beta chain was recovered during a study of blood T cell repertoires in COVID-19. Study in general: The analysed material was cDNA or gDNA that came from T cells, B-cell-depleted T cells, or PBMCs.

The study drew participants aged about 18 to 89 years from approximately 23 US areas. Before being deemed recovered, Cohort 3 donors had two negative PCRs, clearance, or symptom resolution. In the authors' methods: It was from reference gene primer amplification that nucleated cell counts were estimated. Clones were sequenced by immunoSEQ multiplex PCR, and TCRdb holds only the in-frame ones, with some missing. From that table come the V and J calls and clone size; the DNA was used to work out D and trimming. This table holds about 250,000 clones, over 80% found once. This TCR derives from a woman aged 18-35 years who had recovered from COVID-19. The source material was PBMCs or T cells enriched from blood (not recorded which).

CDR3 sequence: CARSLQLAGVLNEQFF. In nucleotides, the CDR3 is TGTGCCAGAAGCTTGCAGCTAGCGGGAGTTTTAAATGAGCAGTTCTTC. The gene calls are TRBV5-3 and TRBJ2-1, with TRBD2 identical over 10 bases. TRBV5-3 is flagged as an ORF with uncertain function. V trimming: 1 base; J trimming: 7 bases; junction bases outside the gene matches: 8. The CDR3 is 16 amino acids.